Listed here are 4 T cell receptor beta chains from one sample, sequenced in a study of shared clonotypes between healthy human individuals. The method was immunoSEQ multiplex PCR; TCRdb's version includes in-frame clones alone and lacks a portion of them. The sample includes over 700,000 clones, over 55% seen only once; the top ten take around 1.7%. Material: memory CD4+ T cells sorted from blood. Described subset: CD45RA-negative fraction. Source of these receptors: a woman in her twenties or thirties in good health.

This chain joins TRBV5-1 and TRBJ2-5; D is possibly TRBD1 (5 bases). Germline CDR1 SGHRS, CDR2 YFSETQ. CDR3 length: 15 residues. V was pared by 4 bases and J by 0 bases, with 13 bases between. CDR3 residues: CASSRTQTYQETQYF. CDR3 DNA sequence: TGCGCCAGCAGCCGGACACAAACCTACCAAGAGACCCAGTACTTC.

The chain has TRBV15 and TRBJ2-3, with D possibly TRBD2 on 6 matching bases. CDR3 length: 16 amino acids. Germline V CDR1 and CDR2: LNHNV, YYDKDF (reference sequence). V shed 5 bases and J shed 2 bases, with 17 bases lying between them. The CDR3 here is CATSHSRLVVTDTQYF. The DNA of the CDR3 is TGTGCCACCAGCCACTCGAGACTAGTGGTCACAGATACGCAGTATTTT.

The rearrangement joins TRBV9 to TRBJ2-1; D gene unclear. Trimming shortened V by 3 bases and J by 3 bases, and 7 bases separated the two germline ends. Per the germline V gene, CDR1 is SGDLS and CDR2 is YYNGEE. The CDR3 spans 13 residues. For the CDR3, the DNA is TGTGCCAGCAGCGCAAGAAGCTACAATGAGCAGTTCTTC. Translating it yields CASSARSYNEQFF.

The V call is TRBV7-2, the J call TRBJ2-2, with TRBD2 identical over 10 bases. Looked up from germline, CDR1 is SGHTA and CDR2 is FQGNSA. V shed 5 bases, J shed 2 bases, and the junction held 5 bases outside the gene matches. The CDR3 has 16 residues. In DNA, the CDR3 is TGTGCCAGCAGCCACCGGACTAGCGGAAACACCGGGGAGCTGTTTTTT. Translated, it gives CASSHRTSGNTGELFF.